The rows below give T cell receptor beta chains drawn from one sample of a study of cytomegalovirus exposure and HLA in healthy donors. Generated by immunoSEQ multiplex PCR, the TCRdb table keeps only in-frame clones and is missing some. The sample lists 100,000 to 150,000 clones; 10% to 13% were seen once. The material sequenced was PBMCs. These receptors all come from a woman aged 18-29 years in good health and CMV-seropositive. Each CDR3 is given without its conserved first and last residue. Rows give clone size only sometimes, using once, few, many, or a class for an expanded clone.

-,TRBJ1-3,TRBV7-9,ASRTYTGGSGNTIY
-,TRBJ1-2,TRBV11-2,ASSLHDRANYGYT
few,TRBJ1-1,TRBV30,AWSVDRRMNTEAF
-,TRBJ2-7,TRBV27,ASSLLGLAGGPGDYEQY
-,TRBJ1-1,TRBV28,ASSLLAPRTEAF
-,TRBJ2-3,TRBV5-1,ASSLGLAGGSTDTQY
few,TRBJ1-3,TRBV14,ASSQDFQGLGSSGNTIY
once,TRBJ2-7,TRBV18,ASSPRTSGNSYEQY
-,TRBJ1-2,TRBV6-1,ASSEEWHSGGYT
once,TRBJ1-2,TRBV6-5,ASSPTQGTGYT
-,TRBJ2-1,TRBV4-1,ASRSSGVEQF
-,TRBJ2-2,TRBV7-9,ASSLGGVGTGELF
few,TRBJ1-4,TRBV6-1,ASSRAGWGNEKLF
few,TRBJ1-2,TRBV5-1,ASSPGLDGYT
-,TRBJ2-5,TRBV30,AWGRGLAYQETQY
-,TRBJ2-1,TRBV25-1,ADRRTGGGDVEQF
few,TRBJ1-4,TRBV28,ASSLRGGQGTLLF
-,TRBJ2-7,TRBV5-8,ASSMLAGGSEQY
-,TRBJ1-2,TRBV30,AWNIGGQGGYT
-,TRBJ2-2,TRBV11-3,ASSKEAGELF
few,TRBJ1-5,TRBV5-8,ASSYYGTLDNQPQH
few,TRBJ2-2,TRBV23-1,ATQDCRNTGELF
few,TRBJ1-5,TRBV6-1,ASSESGGPQH
few,TRBJ1-1,TRBV30,AWGRGTEAF
-,TRBJ2-1,TRBV6-1,ASSSLGDNNNEQF
-,TRBJ1-3,TRBV15,ATSLDRDPGNTIY
few,TRBJ2-3,TRBV19,ASSIWSGASTDTQY
-,TRBJ1-1,TRBV6-1,ASSERPGPGDTEAF
-,TRBJ2-7,TRBV15,ATSRGTGGNEQY
few,TRBJ2-4,TRBV5-1,RRGPKNIQY
-,TRBJ1-1,TRBV5-1,ASSPGQQNTEAF
few,TRBJ2-7,TRBV7-8,ASSPRLAEWYEQY
few,TRBJ1-3,TRBV9,ASSVEGAGNTIY
few,TRBJ2-5,TRBV28,ASSHTSEETQY
few,TRBJ1-2,TRBV6-5,ASSYSGQGDGYT
few,TRBJ2-1,TRBV4-1,ASSQVGAGGGEQF
few,TRBJ2-3,TRBV18,ASSPRTGGSDTQY
few,TRBJ1-5,TRBV4-1,ASSRPGQGFQPQH
few,TRBJ2-7,TRBV6-4,ASSVLAGPYEQY
few,TRBJ1-6,TRBV6-1,ASSESPGEGSPLH
few,TRBJ2-7,TRBV6-6,ASSKASPPEQY
few,TRBJ2-7,TRBV13,ASSHHSYEQY
few,TRBJ2-1,TRBV5-1,ASTEAGLYNEQF
-,TRBJ2-3,TRBV13,ASSLEPGQGTTDTQY
few,TRBJ1-1,TRBV6-6,ASSRQGSNTEAF
-,TRBJ1-4,TRBV28,ASQDRGIDNEKLF
-,TRBJ2-3,TRBV6-4,ASSDSGGGPTDTQY